The sequence of this TCR beta chain was determined in a study of neurological immune-mediated disorders. Between the trimmed V and J ends, which lost 4 bases and 11 bases, there was a span of 22 bases. This CDR3 has 15 residues. Germline lookup yields CDR1 SGHRS and CDR2 YFSETQ. The sample holds many counts of this clonotype. 5'RACE with 10-nucleotide random UMIs generated the cDNA. TCRdb re-called the 5' RACE reads with MiXCR, one entry per CDR3 protein. The sample contains around 60,000 distinct CDR3 sequences, 3% to 4% of which appear only once. The chain is built from TRBV5-1 and TRBJ1-5, with a tentative D call TRBD1 (6 bases). The receptor's source is a woman in her fifties or sixties with multiple sclerosis. The material sequenced was PBMCs. CDR3 protein: CASSDTPGVPDAQHF. The CDR3 coding sequence is TGCGCCAGCAGCGACACACCAGGGGTCCCAGACGCCCAGCATTTT.